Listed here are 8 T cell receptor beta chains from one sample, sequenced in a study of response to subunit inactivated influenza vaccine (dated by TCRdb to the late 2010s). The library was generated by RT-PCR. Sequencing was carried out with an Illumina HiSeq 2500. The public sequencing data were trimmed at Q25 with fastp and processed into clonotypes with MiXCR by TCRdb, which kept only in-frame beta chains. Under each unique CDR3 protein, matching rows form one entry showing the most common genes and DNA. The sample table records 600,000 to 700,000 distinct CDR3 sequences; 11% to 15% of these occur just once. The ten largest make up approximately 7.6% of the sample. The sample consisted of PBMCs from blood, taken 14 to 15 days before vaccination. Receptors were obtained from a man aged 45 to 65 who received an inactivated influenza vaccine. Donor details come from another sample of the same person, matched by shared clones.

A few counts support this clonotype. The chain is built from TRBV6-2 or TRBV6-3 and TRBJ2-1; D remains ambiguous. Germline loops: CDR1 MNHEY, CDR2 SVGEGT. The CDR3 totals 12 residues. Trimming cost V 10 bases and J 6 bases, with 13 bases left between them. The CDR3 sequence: CATGWVGNEQFF. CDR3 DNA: TGTGCCACCGGGTGGGTCGGCAATGAGCAGTTCTTC.

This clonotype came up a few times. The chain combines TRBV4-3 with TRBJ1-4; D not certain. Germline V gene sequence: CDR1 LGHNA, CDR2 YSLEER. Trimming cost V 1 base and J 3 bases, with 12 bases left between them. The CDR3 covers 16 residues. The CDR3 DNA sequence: TGCGCCAGCAGCCAAGGAGAACGGATTTCTAATGAAAAACTGTTTTTT. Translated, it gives CASSQGERISNEKLFF.

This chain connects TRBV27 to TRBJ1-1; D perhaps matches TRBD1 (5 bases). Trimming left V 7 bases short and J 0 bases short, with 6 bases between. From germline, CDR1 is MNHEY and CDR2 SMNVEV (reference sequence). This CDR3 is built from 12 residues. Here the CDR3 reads CASKGVNTEAFF. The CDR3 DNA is TGTGCCAGCAAAGGGGTGAACACTGAAGCTTTCTTT.

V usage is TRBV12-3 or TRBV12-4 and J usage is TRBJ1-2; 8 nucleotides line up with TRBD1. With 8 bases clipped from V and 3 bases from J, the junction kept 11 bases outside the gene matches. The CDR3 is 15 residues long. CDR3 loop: CASGIRDRRHYGYTF. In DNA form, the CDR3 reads TGTGCCAGCGGAATACGGGACAGGAGACACTATGGCTACACCTTC.

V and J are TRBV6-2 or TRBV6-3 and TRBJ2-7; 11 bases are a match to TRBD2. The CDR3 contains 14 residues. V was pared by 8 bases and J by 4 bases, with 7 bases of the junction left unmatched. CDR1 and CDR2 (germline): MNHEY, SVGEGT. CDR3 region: CASLLAGETYEQYF. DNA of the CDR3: TGTGCCAGCTTACTAGCGGGAGAAACGTACGAGCAGTACTTC.

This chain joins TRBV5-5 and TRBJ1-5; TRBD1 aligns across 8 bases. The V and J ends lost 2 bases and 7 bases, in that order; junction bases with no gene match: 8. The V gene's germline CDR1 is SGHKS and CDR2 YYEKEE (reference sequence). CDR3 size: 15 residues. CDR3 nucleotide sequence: TGTGCCAGCAGCTTATCAGGGGGCGCGGGGCAGCCCCAGCATTTT. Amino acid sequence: CASSLSGGAGQPQHF.

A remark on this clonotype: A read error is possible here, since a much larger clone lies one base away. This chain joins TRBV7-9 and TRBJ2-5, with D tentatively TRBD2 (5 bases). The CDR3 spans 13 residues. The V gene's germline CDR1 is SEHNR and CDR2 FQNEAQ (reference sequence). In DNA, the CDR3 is TGTTCCAGCGGAGCCTGGTACCAAGAGACCCAGTACTTC. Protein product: CSSGAWYQETQYF. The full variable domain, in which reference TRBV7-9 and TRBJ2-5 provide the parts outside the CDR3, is DTGVSQNPRHKITKRGQNVTFRCDPISEHNRLYWYRQTLGQGPEFLTYFQNEAQLEKSRLLSDRFSAERPKGSFSTLEIQRTEQGDSAMYLCSSGAWYQETQYFGPGTRLLVL.

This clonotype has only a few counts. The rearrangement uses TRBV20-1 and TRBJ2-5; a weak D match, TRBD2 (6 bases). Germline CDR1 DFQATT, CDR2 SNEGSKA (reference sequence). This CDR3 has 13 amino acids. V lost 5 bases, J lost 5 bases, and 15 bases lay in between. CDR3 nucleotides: TGCAGTGCTTCGGTCCGCCGGGGGGAGACCCAGTACTTC. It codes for CSASVRRGETQYF.